This TCR beta chain was captured in a study of T cell repertoires in cytomegalovirus infection. Overall study context: Shared public TCR beta signatures pointed to both CMV infection and a matching HLA type.

Turning to this clonotype: The antigen remains undetermined.

TCRdb ran MiXCR on the reads and lists one entry per CDR3 protein. The table lists approximately 100,000 distinct CDR3 sequences, roughly 40% of them singletons, with around 70% in the top ten. CDR3 length equals 13 residues. Germline trimming cut 5 bases from V and 2 bases from J; bases unmatched to any gene: 2. Germline assignment: CDR1 MDHEN and CDR2 SYDVKM. The sequences come from CD8+ T cells from cultured PBMCs, collected from culture after CMV antigen stimulation. The source of this sequence is a human donor in good health (CMV status not recorded). Some clones in this sample may be carry-over from other donors' samples. The chain employs TRBV28 and TRBJ2-7; 8 bases are a match to TRBD2. This CDR3 is CASSVAGTYEQYF. Here the CDR3 DNA reads TGTGCCAGCAGTGTAGCGGGGACCTACGAGCAGTACTTC.